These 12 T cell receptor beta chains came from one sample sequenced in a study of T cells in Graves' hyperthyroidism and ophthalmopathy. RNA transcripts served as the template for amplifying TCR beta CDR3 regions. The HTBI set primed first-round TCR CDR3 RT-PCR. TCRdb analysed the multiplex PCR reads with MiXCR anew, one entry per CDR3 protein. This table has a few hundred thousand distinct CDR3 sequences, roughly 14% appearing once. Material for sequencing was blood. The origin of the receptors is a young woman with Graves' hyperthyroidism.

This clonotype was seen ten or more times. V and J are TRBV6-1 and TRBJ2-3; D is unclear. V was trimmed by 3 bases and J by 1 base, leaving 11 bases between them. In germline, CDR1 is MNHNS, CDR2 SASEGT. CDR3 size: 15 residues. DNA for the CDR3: TGTGCCAGCAGTGATCCCGCTGGGCGCACAGATACGCAGTATTTT. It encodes CASSDPAGRTDTQYF.

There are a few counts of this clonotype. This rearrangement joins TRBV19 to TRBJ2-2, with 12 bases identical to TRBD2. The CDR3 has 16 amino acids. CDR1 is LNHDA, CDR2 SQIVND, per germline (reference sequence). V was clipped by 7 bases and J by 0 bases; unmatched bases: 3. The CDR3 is CASKASGRANTGELFF. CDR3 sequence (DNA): TGTGCCAGTAAAGCTAGCGGGAGGGCGAACACCGGGGAGCTGTTTTTT.

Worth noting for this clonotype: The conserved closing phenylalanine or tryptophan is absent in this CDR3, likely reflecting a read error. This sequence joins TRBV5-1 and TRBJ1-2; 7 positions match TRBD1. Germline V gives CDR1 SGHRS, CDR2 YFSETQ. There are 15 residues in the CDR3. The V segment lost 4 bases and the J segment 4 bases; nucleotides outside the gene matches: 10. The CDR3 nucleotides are TGCGCCAGCAGCGGGACGACAGGGATTTCCTATGGCTACACCTTA. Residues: CASSGTTGISYGYTL.

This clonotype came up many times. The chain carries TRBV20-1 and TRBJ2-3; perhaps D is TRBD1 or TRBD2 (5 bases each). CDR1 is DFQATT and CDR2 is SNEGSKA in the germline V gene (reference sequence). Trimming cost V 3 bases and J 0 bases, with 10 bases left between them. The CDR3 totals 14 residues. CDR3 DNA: TGCAGTGCTAGTGGCAGGGAGAGCACAGATACGCAGTATTTT. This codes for CSASGRESTDTQYF.

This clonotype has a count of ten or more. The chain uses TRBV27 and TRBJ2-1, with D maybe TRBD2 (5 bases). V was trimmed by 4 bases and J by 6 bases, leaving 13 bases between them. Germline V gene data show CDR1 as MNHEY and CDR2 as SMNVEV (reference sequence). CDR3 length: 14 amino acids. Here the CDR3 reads CASSSLGMINEQFF. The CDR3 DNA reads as TGTGCCAGCAGTTCACTAGGTATGATCAATGAGCAGTTCTTC.

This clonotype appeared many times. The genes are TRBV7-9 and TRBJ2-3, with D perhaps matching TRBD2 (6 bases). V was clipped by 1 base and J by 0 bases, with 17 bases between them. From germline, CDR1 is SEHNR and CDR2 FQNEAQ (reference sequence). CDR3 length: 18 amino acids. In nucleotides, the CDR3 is TGTGCCAGCAGCTTAGATCGATCCGGGACTTCTAGCACAGATACGCAGTATTTT. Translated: CASSLDRSGTSSTDTQYF.

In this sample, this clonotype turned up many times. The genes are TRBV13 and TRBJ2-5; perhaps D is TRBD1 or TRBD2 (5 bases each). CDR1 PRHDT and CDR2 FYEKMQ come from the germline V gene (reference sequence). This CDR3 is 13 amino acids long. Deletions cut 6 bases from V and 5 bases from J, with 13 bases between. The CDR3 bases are TGTGCCAGCAGTACAGCCGAGGGGGAGACCCAGTACTTC. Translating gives CASSTAEGETQYF.

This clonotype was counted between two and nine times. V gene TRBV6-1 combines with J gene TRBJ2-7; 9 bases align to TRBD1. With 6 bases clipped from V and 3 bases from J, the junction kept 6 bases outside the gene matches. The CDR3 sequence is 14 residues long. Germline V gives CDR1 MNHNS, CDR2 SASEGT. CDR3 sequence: CASSRDRERYEQYF. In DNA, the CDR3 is TGTGCCAGCAGCCGGGACAGGGAGCGCTACGAGCAGTACTTC.

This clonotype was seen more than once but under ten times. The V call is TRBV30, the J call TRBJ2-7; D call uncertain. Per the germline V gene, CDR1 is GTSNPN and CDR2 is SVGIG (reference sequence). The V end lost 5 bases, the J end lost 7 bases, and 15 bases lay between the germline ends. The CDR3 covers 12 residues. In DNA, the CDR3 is TGTGCCTGGGGGCCCTACCCGCAGGAGCAGTACTTC. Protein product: CAWGPYPQEQYF.

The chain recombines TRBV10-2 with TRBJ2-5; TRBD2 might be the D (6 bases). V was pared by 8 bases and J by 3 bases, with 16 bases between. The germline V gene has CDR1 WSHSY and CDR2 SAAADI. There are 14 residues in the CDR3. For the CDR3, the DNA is TGCGCCAGCGGACCGGGACTCCCTAAAGAGACCCAGTACTTC. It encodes CASGPGLPKETQYF.

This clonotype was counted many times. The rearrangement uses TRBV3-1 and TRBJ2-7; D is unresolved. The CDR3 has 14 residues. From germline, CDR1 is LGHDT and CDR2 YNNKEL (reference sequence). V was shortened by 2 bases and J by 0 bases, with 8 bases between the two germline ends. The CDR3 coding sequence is TGTGCCAGCAGCCAAAGCTACAGCTCCTACGAGCAGTACTTC. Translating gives CASSQSYSSYEQYF.

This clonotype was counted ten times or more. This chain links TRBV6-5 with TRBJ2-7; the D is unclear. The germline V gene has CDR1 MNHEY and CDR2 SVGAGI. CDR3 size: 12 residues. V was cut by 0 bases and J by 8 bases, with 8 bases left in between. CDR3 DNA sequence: TGTGCCAGCAGTTACTCAATGAGCAAGCAGTACTTC. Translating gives CASSYSMSKQYF.